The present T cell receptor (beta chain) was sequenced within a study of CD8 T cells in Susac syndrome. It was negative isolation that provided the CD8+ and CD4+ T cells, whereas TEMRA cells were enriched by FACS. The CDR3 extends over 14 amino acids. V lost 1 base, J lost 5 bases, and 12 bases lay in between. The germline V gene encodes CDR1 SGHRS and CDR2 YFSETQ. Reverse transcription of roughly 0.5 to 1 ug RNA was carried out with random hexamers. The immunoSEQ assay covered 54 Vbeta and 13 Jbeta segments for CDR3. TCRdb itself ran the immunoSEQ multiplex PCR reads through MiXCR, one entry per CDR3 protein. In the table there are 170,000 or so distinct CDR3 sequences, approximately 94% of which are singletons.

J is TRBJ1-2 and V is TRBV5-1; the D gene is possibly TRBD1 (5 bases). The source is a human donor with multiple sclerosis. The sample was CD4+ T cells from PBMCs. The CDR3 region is CASSLMTAGYGYTF. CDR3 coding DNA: TGCGCCAGCAGCTTGATGACAGCGGGTTATGGCTACACCTTC.